The present TCR beta chain was sequenced within a study of blood T cell repertoires in COVID-19. Study-wide context: T cells, B-cell-depleted T cells, or PBMCs provided the cDNA or gDNA that served as material.

Germline CDR1 reads SGHNT; CDR2 reads YYREEE (reference sequence). The CDR3 contains 14 residues. V lost 3 bases and J 7 bases, leaving 11 bases between the germline ends. Produced via immunoSEQ multiplex PCR; TCRdb's table is partial and in-frame only. The sample holds about 500,000 clones, 80% to 90% seen once. Sequencing input: peripheral blood. The rearrangement uses TRBV5-4 and TRBJ1-6, with D possibly being TRBD1 (5 bases). The clonotype comes from a man younger than 35 with COVID-19, enrolled during active disease. The CDR3, as DNA: TGTGCCAGCAGCTCGGTAGGGGCCAATTCACCCCTCCACTTT. Amino acids: CASSSVGANSPLHF. Supplemented by reference TRBV5-4 and TRBJ1-6, the full variable domain reads ETGVTQSPTHLIKTRGQQVTLRCSSQSGHNTVSWYQQALGQGPQFIFQYYREEENGRGNFPPRFSGLQFPNYSSELNVNALELDDSALYLCASSSVGANSPLHFGNGTRLTVT.